This T cell receptor (beta chain) was sequenced during a study of blood T cell repertoires in COVID-19. Study overall: Spain, Italy and the United States supplied samples that represented acute and convalescent COVID-19. PBMCs, B-cell-depleted T cells, or T cells provided the cDNA or gDNA that made up the material.

In the authors' workflow: Using reference gene primer amplification, nucleated cell counts were estimated. Assay: immunoSEQ multiplex PCR; the TCRdb copy retains only in-frame clones and omits some. Clone size and the V and J calls come from that table; the DNA yielded D and trimming. The table lists around 65,000 clones, 76% of them singletons. The CDR3 runs to 15 residues. V dropped 6 bases and J dropped 0; count of bases not matched to a gene: 6. CDR1 is LNHDA and CDR2 is SQIVND in the germline V gene (reference sequence). This receptor was identified in a woman aged 45-65 years with active or convalescent COVID-19. Sequenced: peripheral blood. V gene TRBV19 combines with J gene TRBJ1-1; 8 nucleotides align to TRBD1. The CDR3 bases are TGTGCCAGTAGCGCAGGGGGCGTCATGAACACTGAAGCTTTCTTT. Translated: CASSAGGVMNTEAFF.